These 20 T cell receptor beta chains originate from one sample sequenced in a study of blood T cells in healthy people across ages. The use of a sample-barcoded 5' primer and a J-beta primer mix characterized a second PCR of about 7 to 12 cycles. One entry per CDR3 protein, called by TCRdb with MiXCR from the 5' RACE reads. The profile shows roughly 800,000 distinct CDR3 sequences, under 40% of them singletons. Source material: blood. The receptors were gathered from a man aged 18 to 35 in good health.

CDR3 loop: CASSEVGSSYEQYF. The CDR3, as DNA: TGTGCCAGCTCAGAGGTGGGCAGTTCTTACGAGCAGTACTTC. The chain links TRBV18 to TRBJ2-7; D gene ambiguous. Trimming cost V 5 bases and J 4 bases, with 15 bases left between them. The CDR3 contains 14 residues. CDR1 is KGHSH and CDR2 is LQKENI in the germline V gene.

The chain is built from TRBV29-1 and TRBJ1-2; D is ambiguous. The V gene's germline CDR1 is SQVTM and CDR2 ANQGSEA. The CDR3 length is 14 residues. With 3 bases removed from V and 6 bases from J, the gap between germline ends came to 17 bases. The CDR3 loop reads CSVDMDSPRHGYTF. The CDR3 coding sequence is TGCAGCGTTGATATGGACTCTCCAAGGCATGGCTACACCTTC.

This clonotype showed up just once. The genes are TRBV12-3 or TRBV12-4 and TRBJ2-2; the D gene could be TRBD1 or TRBD2 (5 bases each). The CDR3 has 14 amino acids. Trimming cost V 5 bases and J 4 bases, with 11 bases left between them. DNA of the CDR3: TGTGCCAGCAGTCCCCCAGGGAGCACCGGGGAGCTGTTTTTT. This encodes CASSPPGSTGELFF.

The chain employs TRBV7-2 and TRBJ2-1; D might be TRBD1 (5 bases). Per the germline V gene, CDR1 is SGHTA and CDR2 is FQGNSA. V was pared by 7 bases and J by 6 bases, with 19 bases between. This CDR3 has 15 residues. The CDR3 DNA follows: TGTGCCAGCACCCAAAGGGGTGTTTCCCGCAATGAGCAGTTCTTC. This gives the protein CASTQRGVSRNEQFF.

The V call is TRBV10-3, the J call TRBJ2-5, with TRBD2 matching over 11 bases. The CDR3 covers 17 residues. The germline V gene encodes CDR1 ENHRY and CDR2 SYGVKD. The J segment lost 11 bases and the V segment lost 2 bases, leaving 16 bases of the junction unmatched. The CDR3 region is CAISEQLTSGVSDEQYF. Written as DNA, the CDR3 is TGTGCCATCAGTGAGCAACTGACTAGCGGGGTTTCCGATGAGCAGTACTTC.

This clonotype was detected only a few times. This rearrangement joins TRBV5-1 to TRBJ2-2; TRBD1 agrees at 8 bases. The CDR3 runs to 16 residues. Germline V gives CDR1 SGHRS, CDR2 YFSETQ. After removal of 4 bases from V and 0 bases from J, the junction contained 5 bases not matched to a gene. CDR3 loop: CASSGRTGTNTGELFF. CDR3 nucleotide sequence: TGCGCCAGCAGCGGTCGGACAGGGACGAACACCGGGGAGCTGTTTTTT.

This clonotype was counted between two and nine times. V and J are TRBV20-1 and TRBJ2-5; 11 positions match TRBD1. J gave up 11 bases and V 5 bases, and 7 bases lay outside the gene matches. The CDR3 length is 12 residues. CDR1 and CDR2 (germline): DFQATT, SNEGSKA (reference sequence). As DNA, the CDR3 is TGCAGTGCTGGACAGGGGGCCGGGGAGCAGTACTTC. It codes for CSAGQGAGEQYF.

In this sample, this clonotype turned up many times. J is TRBJ2-1 and V is TRBV7-2; a possible D gene is TRBD2 (6 bases). Deletions cut 2 bases from V and 10 bases from J, with 15 bases between. Germline loops: CDR1 SGHTA, CDR2 FQGNSA. The CDR3 has 14 residues. CDR3 nucleotide sequence: TGTGCCAGCAGCTTAAACGGGCGGGGTGGAGAGCAGTTCTTC. It specifies CASSLNGRGGEQFF.

This clonotype was recorded many times. The chain combines TRBV6-5 with TRBJ1-2; 7 bases fit TRBD1. CDR1 MNHEY and CDR2 SVGAGI come from the germline V gene. The CDR3 spans 13 residues. V was pared by 5 bases and J by 8 bases, with 8 bases of the junction left unmatched. CDR3 amino acids: CASSRQGGGGYTF. CDR3 DNA sequence: TGTGCCAGCAGTCGACAGGGAGGGGGCGGCTACACCTTC.

The chain carries TRBV5-1 and TRBJ1-5; TRBD1 matches 11 bases. The CDR3 contains 17 residues. Germline V gene lookup returns CDR1 SGHRS and CDR2 YFSETQ. The junction had 14 bases not matched to a gene; V was cut back by 4 bases and J by 8 bases. The CDR3 nucleotides read TGCGCCAGCAGCCCCGGAAAGGACAGGGGGCAGGTTGAGCCCCAGCATTTT. Translation gives CASSPGKDRGQVEPQHF.

This clonotype was found many times. The genes are TRBV29-1 and TRBJ1-2; 7 bases align to TRBD1. Germline trimming cut 4 bases from V and 12 bases from J; bases unmatched to any gene: 8. Per the germline V gene, CDR1 is SQVTM and CDR2 is ANQGSEA. The CDR3 loop spans 11 amino acids. CDR3 nucleotides: TGCAGCGTTGGGGGCAGGGGGAAGGACACCTTC. This codes for CSVGGRGKDTF. Combining the CDR3 with reference TRBV29-1 and TRBJ1-2 gives the whole variable domain SAVISQKPSRDICQRGTSLTIQCQVDSQVTMMFWYRQQPGQSLTLIATANQGSEATYESGFVIDKFPISRPNLTFSTLTVSNMSPEDSSIYLCSVGGRGKDTFGSGTRLTVV.

The chain couples TRBV12-3 or TRBV12-4 to TRBJ1-2, with a possible D match to TRBD1 (5 bases). This CDR3 comprises 13 residues. With 7 bases removed from V and 6 bases from J, the gap between germline ends came to 15 bases. CDR3 in amino acids: CASTLPGGDGYTF. The CDR3 bases are TGTGCCAGCACTTTGCCCGGAGGGGATGGCTACACCTTC.

As for this clonotype: Possible read error: a much larger clone is one base away. This sequence joins TRBV5-5 and TRBJ2-5; maybe TRBD1 (6 bases). Trimming removed 6 bases from V and 11 bases from J, with 20 bases in between. Germline CDR1 SGHKS, CDR2 YYEKEE (reference sequence). This CDR3 region has 13 residues. This CDR3 is CASTPSRGHEQYF. CDR3 DNA: TGTGCCAGCACCCCATCCAGGGGCCATGAGCAGTACTTC.

The chain uses TRBV12-3 or TRBV12-4 and TRBJ1-2, with no clear D. V dropped 2 bases and J dropped 4 bases, with 11 bases sitting between them. The CDR3 length is 14 residues. CDR3 bases: TGTGCCAGCAGTTTAAGCGGCGTGGGCTATGGCTACACCTTC. As protein: CASSLSGVGYGYTF.

This clonotype was counted a few times. One end of the junction is discordant with germline, which a read error may explain. The chain links TRBV4-2 to TRBJ1-1, with TRBD1 identical over 7 bases. This CDR3 spans 14 amino acids. Per germline, CDR1 LGHNA and CDR2 YNFKEQ. The CDR3 region is CASSQETGNAEAFF. In DNA, the CDR3 is TGTGCCAGCAGCCAAGAGACAGGGAACGCTGAAGCTTTCTTT.

The rearrangement links TRBV12-3 or TRBV12-4 to TRBJ2-6, with D unclear. The CDR3 is made up of 13 amino acids. Between the trimmed V and J ends, which lost 11 bases and 0 bases, there was a span of 8 bases. For the CDR3, the DNA is TGTGCCTGCACTCCCTCTGGGGCCAACGTCCTGACTTTC. Its protein product is CACTPSGANVLTF.

The chain is built from TRBV4-1 and TRBJ1-4, with D possibly TRBD1 on 5 matching bases. Trimming removed 0 bases at V and 15 bases at J, with 23 bases between. Per the germline V gene, CDR1 is MGHRA and CDR2 is YSYEKL. The CDR3 has 16 amino acids. The CDR3 coding sequence is TGCGCCAGCAGCCAAGATGACAGACCGGGGCCCCGTGGGGTGTTTTTT. Residues: CASSQDDRPGPRGVFF.

In this sample, this clonotype turned up a few times. Germline is not matched at one junction end, which may reflect a read error. The J gene is TRBJ2-2, the V gene TRBV6-6; D uncertain. The CDR3 totals 14 residues. In germline, CDR1 is MNHNY, CDR2 SVGAGI (reference sequence). DNA of the CDR3: TGTGCCGGCAGCGAACCCCCCGACACCGGGGAGCTGTTTTTT. Translation gives CAGSEPPDTGELFF.

This sequence joins TRBV12-3 or TRBV12-4 and TRBJ1-1, with a possible D match to TRBD1 (6 bases). The CDR3 runs 14 residues. V shed 7 bases and J shed 6 bases, with 18 bases lying between them. CDR3 loop: CASTPQRWTAEAFF. CDR3 bases: TGTGCCAGCACCCCTCAGAGGTGGACAGCTGAAGCTTTCTTT.

V is TRBV19 and J is TRBJ1-5; no clear D gene. This CDR3 is built from 12 residues. The V end lost 6 bases, the J end lost 3 bases, and 6 bases lay between the germline ends. Germline V gives CDR1 LNHDA, CDR2 SQIVND (reference sequence). In DNA, the CDR3 is TGTGCCAGTAGGATTATCAATCAGCCCCAGCATTTT. It codes for CASRIINQPQHF.